This T cell receptor (beta chain) emerged from a study of regulatory T cells in long-lasting Graves disease. The CDR3 spans 12 residues. Trimming took 3 bases from V and 2 from J, leaving 8 bases between them. Germline CDR1 DFQATT, CDR2 SNEGSKA (reference sequence). The time point: newly diagnosed GD, antithyroid drugs for less than 3 months. Researchers made the TCR library from RNA that was extracted from PBMCs. EDTA tubes received approximately 9.8 milliliters of drawn peripheral blood. Relying on iRepertoire HTBI primers and Arm-PCR of CDR3 regions, the team built TCR beta libraries. TCRdb called the multiplex PCR reads again in MiXCR, with one record for every CDR3 protein. The sample includes 400,000 to 550,000 distinct CDR3 sequences, around 14% of them seen just once. This clonotype was seen ten or more times. This same sample was also part of a study on T cells in Graves' hyperthyroidism and ophthalmopathy.

The chain recombines TRBV20-1 with TRBJ2-7; no clear D gene. This clonotype originated in a woman aged 30 to 39 with Graves disease. The material was peripheral blood mononuclear cells (PBMCs), obtained at new diagnosis, from a patient treated with antithyroid drugs. CDR3 in amino acids: CSASFPAYEQYF. DNA of the CDR3: TGCAGTGCTAGTTTCCCAGCCTACGAGCAGTACTTC.